This is a list of T cell receptor beta chains from one sample in a study of early T cells in non-severe SARS-CoV-2 infection. One entry per CDR3 protein results from TCRdb running MiXCR on the 5' RACE reads. The table shows roughly 47,000 distinct CDR3 sequences, with less than 7.5% occurring only once. Source: whole blood, taken at baseline. The source of these receptors is an adult who was a healthcare worker with PCR-confirmed SARS-CoV-2 infection or an uninfected control (not recorded which). CDR3s include the opening cysteine and the closing phenylalanine or tryptophan. The D gene is left open where the match is weak. Size is omitted from some rows. Given values are once, few, many or a class for expanded clones.

j_call,d_call,clone_size,v_call,cdr3_nt,cdr3_aa
TRBJ2-3,.,many,TRBV7-2,TGTGCCAGCAGCCCAACCCCCGTTGCGGTTAGATCGTATTTT,CASSPTPVAVRSYF
TRBJ1-2,.,many,TRBV7-9,TGTGCCAGCAGCCAGGTGGGGGTTGGGTATGGCTACACCTTC,CASSQVGVGYGYTF
TRBJ1-1,.,many,TRBV20-1,TGCAGTGCTAGAGACTACAGGGACACTGAAGCTTTCTTT,CSARDYRDTEAFF
TRBJ2-1,.,.,TRBV20-1,TGCAGTGCTAGAGTGAGACCACCTCTAGATGAGCAGTTCTTC,CSARVRPPLDEQFF
TRBJ1-3,.,many,TRBV14,TGTGCCAGCAGCCAAGTCATGGGAAACACCATATATTTT,CASSQVMGNTIYF
TRBJ2-4,.,many,TRBV30,TGTGCCTGGAACTTAAACGGGGAGGTTCAGTACTTC,CAWNLNGEVQYF
TRBJ1-1,.,many,TRBV7-9,TGTGCCAGCAGCTTAGCGCTTACTGGGGTGGACATGAACACTGAAGCTTTCTTT,CASSLALTGVDMNTEAFF
TRBJ2-1,TRBD2,few,TRBV6-5,TGTGCCAGCAGGAGACTAGCGGGGGAGGGGGAGCAGTTCTTC,CASRRLAGEGEQFF
TRBJ2-2,.,many,TRBV11-2,TGTGCCAGCAGCTTAAGTCCCGGGGAGCTGTTTTTT,CASSLSPGELFF
TRBJ2-7,.,.,TRBV30,TGTGCCTGGAGTGTAGGACATACCTACGAGCAGTACTTC,CAWSVGHTYEQYF
TRBJ2-7,TRBD1,medium-sized,TRBV20-1,TGCAGTGCTAGACCCACAGGGGAACCGGACTACGAGCAGTACTTC,CSARPTGEPDYEQYF
TRBJ2-2,TRBD2,few,TRBV6-5,TGTGCCAGCAGAGAGACTAGCGGGAACACCGGGGAGCTGTTTTTT,CASRETSGNTGELFF
TRBJ2-7,TRBD1,many,TRBV5-1,TGCGCCAGCAGCTCCAACAGGGGATCCTACGAGCAGTACTTC,CASSSNRGSYEQYF
TRBJ1-1,.,few,TRBV18,TGTGCCAGCTCACCATCCGGGAACACTGAAGCTTTCTTT,CASSPSGNTEAFF
TRBJ2-5,.,many,TRBV7-9,TGTGCCAGCAGCTTAGGGCTCGGGCAAGCGGAGACCCAGTACTTC,CASSLGLGQAETQYF
TRBJ2-3,TRBD1,many,TRBV12-3/TRBV12-4,TGTGCCAGCAGCTTAGGAGAGGGGGCCGGAGGAGATACGCAGTATTTT,CASSLGEGAGGDTQYF
TRBJ1-2,.,many,TRBV7-6,TGTGCCAGCAGCTTAGCGGGACAAATTCATGGCTACACCTTC,CASSLAGQIHGYTF
TRBJ2-7,.,many,TRBV6-1,TGTGCCAGCAGTGACCCCATCTACGAGCAGTACTTC,CASSDPIYEQYF
TRBJ2-2,TRBD1,many,TRBV6-2/TRBV6-3,TGTGCAAGCAAAAAGTCCCTCTCAGGGGGCGGGGAGCTGTTTTTT,CASKKSLSGGGELFF
TRBJ1-4,TRBD1,many,TRBV12-3/TRBV12-4,TGTGCCAGCCACATCCGGGACAGTAATGAAAAACTGTTTTTT,CASHIRDSNEKLFF
TRBJ1-4,.,many,TRBV4-1,TGCGCCAGCAGCCAAGATCTAAATAAAGAAAAACTGTTTTTT,CASSQDLNKEKLFF
TRBJ2-7,.,many,TRBV7-8,TGTGCCAGCAGCGCCCAACAGGTTATGAACTACGAGCAGTACTTC,CASSAQQVMNYEQYF
TRBJ1-2,.,few,TRBV5-8,TGTGCCAGCAGCTTAGCGGGGGATGGCTACACCTTC,CASSLAGDGYTF
TRBJ2-7,.,few,TRBV20-1,TGCAGTGCTAGATCGGACGACAGATACGAGCAGTACTTC,CSARSDDRYEQYF
TRBJ2-1,.,many,TRBV7-2,TGTGCCAGCAGCTTAGATCCTGGGGTGAGGGAGCAGTTCTTC,CASSLDPGVREQFF
TRBJ2-4,.,.,TRBV7-2,TGTGCCAGCAGCTCCTCGGGGACCGTGGCGGGTAGCATTCAGTACTTC,CASSSSGTVAGSIQYF
TRBJ2-7,TRBD2,few,TRBV20-1,TGCAGTGCTACCTCTAGCGGGGGGGCTAAGCAGTACTTC,CSATSSGGAKQYF
TRBJ2-1,TRBD2,.,TRBV7-9,TGTGCCAGCAGCTTATTCGGGGGGAGGGATGAGCAGTTCTTC,CASSLFGGRDEQFF
TRBJ2-1,TRBD1,.,TRBV6-6,TGTGCCAGCAGTTCCGGGACAGGAGACAATGAGCAGTTCTTC,CASSSGTGDNEQFF
TRBJ2-7,.,.,TRBV20-1,TGCAGTCTACGACTAGGGGGGCCCTTGTTAGTGGAGCAGTACTTC,CSLRLGGPLLVEQYF
TRBJ1-1,.,few,TRBV10-1,TGCGCCAGCAGTTCGGACAGAGTGAACACTGAAGCTTTCTTT,CASSSDRVNTEAFF
TRBJ2-1,TRBD2,few,TRBV9,TGTGCCAGCAGCGTCCTAGCGGGGGGCCAGGACCCTTACAATGAGCAGTTCTTC,CASSVLAGGQDPYNEQFF
TRBJ2-1,.,few,TRBV24-1,TGTGCCACCAGTGATCAGGACCTAAACAGGGAGCAGTTCTTC,CATSDQDLNREQFF
TRBJ2-1,TRBD1,many,TRBV10-3,TGTGCCATCAGTGAGCAGGGGGCGAGCAATGAGCAGTTCTTC,CAISEQGASNEQFF
TRBJ2-1,.,many,TRBV6-5,TGTGCCAGCAAAACGGGGGAAGCCGGAGGCAATGAGCAGTTCTTC,CASKTGEAGGNEQFF
TRBJ2-5,TRBD2,many,TRBV9,TGTGCCAGCAGTTACCATGGACTAGCGGGGGGCATGGAGACCCAGTACTTC,CASSYHGLAGGMETQYF
TRBJ2-7,.,many,TRBV6-2/TRBV6-3,TGTGCCAGCAGTTCCCCCTACGAGCAGTACTTC,CASSSPYEQYF
TRBJ2-5,TRBD2,many,TRBV3-1,TGTGCCAGCAGCCAAGATCCCGGGAGGGGAGAGACCCAGTACTTC,CASSQDPGRGETQYF
TRBJ1-2,.,.,TRBV12-3/TRBV12-4,TGTGCCAGCAGTCCCTGGGAGGCGAATAACTATGGCTACACCTTC,CASSPWEANNYGYTF
TRBJ1-4,.,many,TRBV4-3,TGCGCCAGCAGCCAAGACGGGGGTGAAAAACTGTTTTTT,CASSQDGGEKLFF
TRBJ1-2,.,many,TRBV28,TGTGCCAGCAGTTTTGGGGGGGACTCCTATGGCTACACCTTC,CASSFGGDSYGYTF
TRBJ2-3,TRBD2,few,TRBV29-1,TGCAGCGTTGAGGGACTAGCGGGGGCCCCCCCAGATACGCAGTATTTT,CSVEGLAGAPPDTQYF
TRBJ2-1,TRBD2,many,TRBV20-1,TGCAGTGCTAGTCGGTTTAGTAGCGGGGGAACCTACAATGAGCAGTTCTTC,CSASRFSSGGTYNEQFF
TRBJ2-5,.,many,TRBV29-1,TGCAGCGGCATCCAGGGTATGCAGACCCAGTACTTC,CSGIQGMQTQYF
TRBJ1-1,.,.,TRBV7-9,TGTGCCAGCAGCTTAGGAGACAGGTCTGAAGCTTTCTTT,CASSLGDRSEAFF
TRBJ1-1,.,few,TRBV11-2,TGTGCCAGCAGCCTCGACAGCAACACTGAAGCTTTCTTT,CASSLDSNTEAFF
TRBJ2-7,TRBD1,many,TRBV6-2/TRBV6-3,TGTGCCAGCAGTTCGTCCCGGACAGGGGTCATTTACGAGCAGTACTTC,CASSSSRTGVIYEQYF
TRBJ2-3,.,many,TRBV24-1,TGTGCCACCAGTGATCGCACAGATACGCAGTATTTT,CATSDRTDTQYF
TRBJ2-5,.,.,TRBV7-9,TGTGCCAGCAGCTTCGGGCCCGGCGCGGGGGAGACCCAGTACTTC,CASSFGPGAGETQYF
TRBJ2-1,.,many,TRBV24-1,TGTGCCACCAGTGATTTAATTGGGGCCAGGTACAATGAGCAGTTCTTC,CATSDLIGARYNEQFF
TRBJ1-2,.,many,TRBV20-1,TGCAGTGCTAGGGCCGGGTGGGGGACGGAAAAGTTAGGCTACACCTTC,CSARAGWGTEKLGYTF
TRBJ1-1,.,many,TRBV11-3,TGTGCCAGCAGCTTATCCAGTCTCCGCACTGAAGCTTTCTTT,CASSLSSLRTEAFF